This TCR beta chain was sequenced during a study of blood T cell repertoires in COVID-19. Under the authors' procedure: Counts of nucleated cells, estimated from reference gene primer amplification, were obtained. Data came from immunoSEQ multiplex PCR; TCRdb stores just in-frame clones and leaves some out. V, J and clone size are taken as reported in that table, and D and trimming were inferred from the DNA itself. The data contain fewer than 650,000 clones, about 88% of them singletons. The receptor comes from a woman aged 45-65 years with COVID-19, enrolled during active disease. Sequencing used peripheral blood.

Here the CDR3 DNA reads TGTGCCAGCTCACCGACAGGGAGCAATAATTCACCCCTCCACTTT. This codes for CASSPTGSNNSPLHF. The V call is TRBV18, the J call TRBJ1-6, with TRBD1 identical over 7 bases. J lost 5 bases, V lost 3 bases, and 4 bases had no gene match. The V gene's germline CDR1 is KGHSH and CDR2 LQKENI. The CDR3 runs to 15 residues.